The entry below gives a single TCR beta chain sequence along with its context. The record originates from a study of blood T cell repertoires in COVID-19. Overall study context: Sites in the United States, Italy and Spain provided acute and convalescent COVID-19 samples.

Germline trimming cut 5 bases from V and 5 bases from J; bases unmatched to any gene: 6. The germline gives CDR1 MNHEY, CDR2 SVGAGI. CDR3 size: 14 residues. TCRdb's table, derived via immunoSEQ multiplex PCR, lists solely in-frame clones and lacks some. The sample lists fewer than 300,000 clones, approximately 80% seen once, with 5% in the top ten. No more than 2 weeks before study entry, exposed participants had met a case of COVID-19. This TCR was sampled from a man aged 35 to 55 who had been exposed to COVID-19. The chain combines TRBV6-5 with TRBJ2-5; TRBD1 matches at 9 bases. Sequencing was carried out using PBMCs or T cells enriched from blood (not recorded which). The CDR3 sequence is CASSMTGGIETQYF. The CDR3 DNA reads as TGTGCCAGCAGTATGACAGGGGGGATTGAGACCCAGTACTTC.